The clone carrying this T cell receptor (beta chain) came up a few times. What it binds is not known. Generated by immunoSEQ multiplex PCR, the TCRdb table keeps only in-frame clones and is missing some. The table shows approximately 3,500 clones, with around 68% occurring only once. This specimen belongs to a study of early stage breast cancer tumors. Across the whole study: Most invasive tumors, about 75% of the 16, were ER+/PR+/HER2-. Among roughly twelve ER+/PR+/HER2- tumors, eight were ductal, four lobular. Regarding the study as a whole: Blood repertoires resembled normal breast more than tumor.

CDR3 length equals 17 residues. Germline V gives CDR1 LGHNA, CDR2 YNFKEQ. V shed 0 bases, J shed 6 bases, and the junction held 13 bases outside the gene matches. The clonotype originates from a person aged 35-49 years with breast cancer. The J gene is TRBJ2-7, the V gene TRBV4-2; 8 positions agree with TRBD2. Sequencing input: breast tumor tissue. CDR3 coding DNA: TGTGCCAGCAGCCAAGATTCTGGGTCGGGAGGGCCTTTCGAGCAGTACTTC. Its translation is CASSQDSGSGGPFEQYF.